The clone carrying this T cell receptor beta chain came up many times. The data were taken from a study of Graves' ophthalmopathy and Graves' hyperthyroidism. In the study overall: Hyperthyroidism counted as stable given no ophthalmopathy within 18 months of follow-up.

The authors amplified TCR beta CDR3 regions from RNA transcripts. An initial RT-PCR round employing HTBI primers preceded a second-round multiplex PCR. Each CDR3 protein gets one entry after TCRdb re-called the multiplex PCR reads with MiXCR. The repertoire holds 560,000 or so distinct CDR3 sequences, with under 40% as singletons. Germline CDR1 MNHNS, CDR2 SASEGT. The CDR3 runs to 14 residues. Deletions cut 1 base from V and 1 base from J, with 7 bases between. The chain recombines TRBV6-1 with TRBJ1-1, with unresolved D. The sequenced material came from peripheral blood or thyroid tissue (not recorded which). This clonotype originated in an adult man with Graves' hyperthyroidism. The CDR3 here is CASSEVPGNTEAFF. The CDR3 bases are TGTGCCAGCAGTGAAGTTCCCGGGAACACTGAAGCTTTCTTT.